This T cell receptor (beta chain) emerged from a study of blood T cell repertoires in COVID-19 (dated by TCRdb to the early 2020s). Notes on the research overall: Samples from collaborators originated in the United States, Italy and Spain and spanned both the acute and convalescent phases of COVID-19. The prospective study material was composed of cDNA or gDNA derived from T cells, B-cell-depleted T cells, or PBMCs. The dataset comprised deeply sampled blood TCRbeta repertoires from subjects exposed to, actively infected with, or recovered from COVID-19. The repertoires were released in a freely available public database meant as a resource for research on the immune response to SARS-CoV-2. The samples were drawn from the first 160 participants of the ongoing ImmuneRACE study and from 1,254 subjects provided by 6 global collaborators. The sample metadata nearly always contained a de-identified subject ID, COVID-19 status, age in years and sex. Where HLA class I and class II types were available, the types were taken from metadata supplied by the sample provider, not from assay-based typing. What the research found in general, with its limitations: The quantity of clinical and demographic metadata differed by source and by participant and was supplied without curation.

TCRbeta CDR3 regions were amplified from genomic DNA using the immunoSEQ Assay, a bias-controlled multiplex PCR. In the original analysis: Within the assay, amplification of reference gene primers was used to estimate how many nucleated cells each sample contained. To quantify the absolute abundance of each unique TCRbeta CDR3 rearrangement, sequence reads were collapsed and filtered. For each sample, productive Simpson clonality was calculated by taking the square root of Simpson's diversity index across productive rearrangements. TCRdb took this table from immuneACCESS and kept in-frame rearrangements with V and J called. Such tables lack part of the clones; where checked against another copy, unresolved V genes explain under half of the gap, and the rest is unexplained. That table furnishes V, J and clone size, whereas the DNA furnished D and trimming. A total of approximately 88,000 clones appear in this sample, roughly 80% of them only once. About 8.7% of the sample comes from the top ten.

Details on this clone: It lacks a known antigen. Base qualities are missing; no much larger clone stands one base away.

Another Seattle source contributed samples from volunteer blood donors who had recovered from COVID-19. Whole blood was collected in K2EDTA tubes by collaborating institutions according to the institutions' own protocols. For TCRbeta analysis, collaborators shipped samples in one of three forms: frozen whole blood, isolated PBMCs, or DNA extracted from either of those sample types. From cysteine to phenylalanine, the CDR3 is 17 amino acids long. The kept DNA is CDR3 alone, 51 bases in frame from the first base. Sequences MNHEY (CDR1) and SVGEGT (CDR2) are obtained from the germline V gene. Trimming accounts for 5 bases at V and 0 bases at J, while the number of junction bases matched to no gene is 9.

Sequences were obtained from peripheral blood. This receptor chain uses TRBV6-2 or TRBV6-3 and TRBJ2-7; 11 bases in between match TRBD2. The sequence derives from a man in his forties or fifties who had recovered from COVID-19. In nucleotides, the sequence is TGTGCCAGCAGTAGAACCGGGACTAGCGGTCGCTCCTACGAGCAGTACTTC. This codes for CASSRTGTSGRSYEQYF.